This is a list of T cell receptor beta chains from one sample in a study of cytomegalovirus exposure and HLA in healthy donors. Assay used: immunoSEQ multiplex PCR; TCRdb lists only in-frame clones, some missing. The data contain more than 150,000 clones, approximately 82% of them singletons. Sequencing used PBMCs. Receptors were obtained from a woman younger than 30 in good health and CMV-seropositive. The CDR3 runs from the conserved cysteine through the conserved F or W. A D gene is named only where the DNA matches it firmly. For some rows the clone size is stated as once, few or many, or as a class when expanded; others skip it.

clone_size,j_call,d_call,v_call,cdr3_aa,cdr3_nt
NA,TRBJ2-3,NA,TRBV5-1,CASSLGGGITDTQYF,TGCGCCAGCAGCTTGGGTGGGGGGATCACAGATACGCAGTATTTT
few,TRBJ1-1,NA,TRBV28,CASSTENTEAFF,TGTGCCAGCAGCACAGAGAACACTGAAGCTTTCTTT
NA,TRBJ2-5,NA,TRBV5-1,CASSLQTGEETQYF,TGCGCCAGCAGCCTTCAGACAGGCGAAGAGACCCAGTACTTC
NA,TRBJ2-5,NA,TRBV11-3,CASSLDRETQYF,TGTGCCAGCAGCTTAGATCGGGAGACCCAGTACTTC
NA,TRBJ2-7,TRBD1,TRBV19,CASSIPGQGAYEQYF,TGTGCCAGTAGTATCCCGGGACAGGGGGCCTACGAGCAGTACTTC
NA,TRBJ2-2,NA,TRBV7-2,CASSPQNTGELFF,TGTGCCAGCAGCCCCCAGAACACCGGGGAGCTGTTTTTT
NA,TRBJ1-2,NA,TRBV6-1,CASGPLGQNVYGYTF,TGTGCCAGCGGCCCGCTCGGACAGAATGTCTATGGCTACACCTTC
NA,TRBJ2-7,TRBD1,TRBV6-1,CASSGSGGLSEQYF,TGTGCCAGCAGTGGATCAGGGGGCTTAAGCGAGCAGTACTTC
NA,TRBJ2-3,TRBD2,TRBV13,CASSSNPGGRDTQYF,TGTGCCAGCAGCTCCAACCCGGGGGGACGGGATACGCAGTATTTT
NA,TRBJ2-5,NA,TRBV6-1,CASSEYLVRDQETQYF,TGTGCCAGCAGTGAATATTTGGTCAGGGATCAAGAGACCCAGTACTTC
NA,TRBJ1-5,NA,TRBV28,CASSLSGFQPQHF,TGTGCCAGCAGTTTATCAGGGTTTCAGCCCCAGCATTTT
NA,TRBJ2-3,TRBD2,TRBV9,CASSSGTSGGTTDTQYF,TGTGCCAGCAGCTCAGGGACTAGCGGGGGGACCACAGATACGCAGTATTTT
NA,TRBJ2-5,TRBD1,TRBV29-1,CSVEGTGGGETQYF,TGCAGCGTTGAAGGGACAGGGGGGGGAGAGACCCAGTACTTC
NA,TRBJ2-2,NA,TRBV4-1,CASSPRQGWSTGELFF,TGCGCCAGCAGCCCCCGCCAGGGCTGGAGCACCGGGGAGCTGTTTTTT
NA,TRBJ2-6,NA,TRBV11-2,CASREGQLSGANVLTF,TGTGCCAGCAGGGAAGGACAGCTCTCTGGGGCCAACGTCCTGACTTTC
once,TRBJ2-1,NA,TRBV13,CASSPGGPYNEQFF,TGTGCCAGCAGCCCGGGGGGCCCCTACAATGAGCAGTTCTTC
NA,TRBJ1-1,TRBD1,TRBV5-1,CASSLQGTVEAFF,TGCGCCAGCAGCTTACAGGGGACGGTTGAAGCTTTCTTT
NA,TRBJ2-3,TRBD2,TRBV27,CASSSLRLAVTGTQYF,TGTGCCAGCAGTTCGCTTCGGCTAGCGGTGACGGGTACGCAGTATTTT
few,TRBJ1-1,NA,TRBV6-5,CASRKGGPLNTEAFF,TGTGCCAGCAGAAAGGGGGGGCCCTTGAACACTGAAGCTTTCTTT
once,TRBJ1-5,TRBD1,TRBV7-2,CASSHRDSYRHSNQPQHF,TGTGCCAGCAGTCACCGGGACAGTTATAGACATAGCAATCAGCCCCAGCATTTT
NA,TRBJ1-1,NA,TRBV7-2,CASSFPPTVGTEAFF,TGTGCCAGCAGCTTTCCACCTACAGTCGGCACTGAAGCTTTCTTT
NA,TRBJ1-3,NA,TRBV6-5,CASSFAYRGDTIYF,TGTGCCAGCAGTTTCGCCTACCGGGGGGACACCATATATTTT
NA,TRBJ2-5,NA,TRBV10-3,CAISELGHKETQYF,TGTGCCATCAGTGAGTTAGGACATAAGGAGACCCAGTACTTC
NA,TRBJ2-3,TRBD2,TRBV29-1,CSVELGLAGGEDTQYF,TGCAGCGTTGAGCTGGGACTAGCGGGGGGTGAAGATACGCAGTATTTT
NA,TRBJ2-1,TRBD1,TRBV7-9,CSSSFPDRGPDNEQFF,TGTTCCAGCAGCTTTCCTGACAGGGGGCCCGACAATGAGCAGTTCTTC
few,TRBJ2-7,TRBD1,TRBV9,CASSPGTGEIYEQYF,TGTGCCAGCAGCCCAGGGACAGGGGAAATCTACGAGCAGTACTTC
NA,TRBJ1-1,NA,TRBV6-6,CASKVGEYTEAFF,TGTGCCAGCAAGGTGGGCGAGTACACTGAAGCTTTCTTT
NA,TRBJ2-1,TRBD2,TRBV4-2,CASSQVVTSGVNEQFF,TGTGCCAGCAGCCAAGTGGTGACTAGCGGGGTCAATGAGCAGTTCTTC
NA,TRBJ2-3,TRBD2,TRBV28,CASLAGGTDTQYF,TGTGCCAGCTTAGCGGGGGGAACAGATACGCAGTATTTT
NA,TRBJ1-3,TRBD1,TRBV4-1,CASRDPGQRSGNTIYF,TGCGCCAGCAGGGACCCGGGACAGCGCTCTGGAAACACCATATATTTT
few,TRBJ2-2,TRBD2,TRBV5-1,CASSLPSGGELFF,TGCGCCAGCAGCTTGCCTAGCGGGGGGGAGCTGTTTTTT
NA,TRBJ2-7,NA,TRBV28,CASSFRVFYEQYF,TGTGCCAGCAGTTTCCGGGTTTTCTACGAGCAGTACTTC
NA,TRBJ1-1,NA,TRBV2,CASSERGVRNTEAFF,TGTGCCAGCAGTGAAAGGGGCGTGAGGAACACTGAAGCTTTCTTT
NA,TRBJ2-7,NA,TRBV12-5,CASGLVQYEQYF,TGTGCTAGTGGTTTGGTTCAATACGAGCAGTACTTC
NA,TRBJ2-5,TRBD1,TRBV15,CATSPLGQGIVARGTETQYF,TGTGCCACCAGCCCCTTGGGACAGGGGATCGTAGCCAGGGGTACAGAGACCCAGTACTTC
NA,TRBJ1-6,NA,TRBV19,CASRSRGRDNSPLHF,TGTGCCAGTAGGAGCAGGGGTCGCGATAATTCACCCCTCCACTTT
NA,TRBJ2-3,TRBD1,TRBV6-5,CASSRDRSTDTQYF,TGTGCCAGCAGTCGGGACAGGAGCACAGATACGCAGTATTTT
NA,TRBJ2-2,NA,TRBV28,CASSPRQANTGELFF,TGTGCCAGCAGTCCAAGACAGGCGAACACCGGGGAGCTGTTTTTT
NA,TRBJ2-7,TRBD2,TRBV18,CASSPGTRLYEQYF,TGTGCCAGCTCACCCGGGACTAGGCTCTACGAGCAGTACTTC
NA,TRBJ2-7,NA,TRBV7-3,CASSPGRGQSYEQYF,TGTGCCAGCAGCCCCGGAAGGGGACAATCCTACGAGCAGTACTTC
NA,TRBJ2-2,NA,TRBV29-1,CSAWTPNTGELFF,TGCAGCGCCTGGACACCGAACACCGGGGAGCTGTTTTTT
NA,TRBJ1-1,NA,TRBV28,CASSHQGAAFF,TGTGCCAGCAGTCACCAGGGTGCTGCTTTCTTT
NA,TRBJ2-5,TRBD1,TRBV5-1,CASSFTGGRETQYF,TGCGCCAGCAGCTTTACAGGGGGAAGAGAGACCCAGTACTTC
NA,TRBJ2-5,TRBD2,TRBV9,CAGSALLGGDQETQYF,TGTGCCGGCAGCGCCCTTCTCGGGGGGGACCAAGAGACCCAGTACTTC
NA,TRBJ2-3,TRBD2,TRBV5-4,CASTSRGGRDTQYF,TGTGCCAGCACCTCGCGGGGGGGCCGGGATACGCAGTATTTT
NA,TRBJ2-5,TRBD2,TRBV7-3,CASSFWSGGVETQYF,TGTGCCAGCAGCTTTTGGAGCGGGGGGGTCGAGACCCAGTACTTC
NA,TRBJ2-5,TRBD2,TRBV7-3,CASSLSAGGLGETQYF,TGTGCCAGCAGCTTATCAGCGGGGGGGCTCGGAGAGACCCAGTACTTC
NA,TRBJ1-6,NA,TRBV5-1,CASSLEPGGEHSPLHF,TGCGCCAGCAGCTTGGAACCTGGAGGGGAGCATTCACCCCTCCACTTT
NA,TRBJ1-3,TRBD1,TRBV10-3,CATHSTGPGNTIYF,TGTGCCACCCACTCGACAGGGCCAGGAAACACCATATATTTT
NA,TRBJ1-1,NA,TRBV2,CASRTRIEAFF,TGTGCCAGCAGAACGAGGATTGAAGCTTTCTTT
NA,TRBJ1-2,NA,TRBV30,CASYVLVLNYGYTF,TGTGCCAGCTATGTACTGGTTCTTAACTATGGCTACACCTTC